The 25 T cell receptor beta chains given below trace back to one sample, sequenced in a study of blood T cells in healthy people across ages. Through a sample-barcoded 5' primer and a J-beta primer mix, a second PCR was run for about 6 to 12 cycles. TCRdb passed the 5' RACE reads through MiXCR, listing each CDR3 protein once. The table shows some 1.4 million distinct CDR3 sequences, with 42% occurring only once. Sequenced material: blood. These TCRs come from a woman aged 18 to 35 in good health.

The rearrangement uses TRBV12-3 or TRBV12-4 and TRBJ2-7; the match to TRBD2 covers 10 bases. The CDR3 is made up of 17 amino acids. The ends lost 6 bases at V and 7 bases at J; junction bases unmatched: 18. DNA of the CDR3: TGTGCCAGCAGCTTCAAGGGGGGAAGCGGGGGGGCTTGGGAGCAGTACTTC. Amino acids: CASSFKGGSGGAWEQYF.

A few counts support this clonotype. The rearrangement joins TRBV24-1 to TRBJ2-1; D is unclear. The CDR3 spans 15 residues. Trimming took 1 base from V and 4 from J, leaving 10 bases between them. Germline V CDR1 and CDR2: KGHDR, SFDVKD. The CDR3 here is CATSDFNHLYNEQFF. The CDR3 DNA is TGTGCCACCAGTGATTTTAACCACTTGTACAATGAGCAGTTCTTC.

CDR3 region: CASSPHGVSGKNNEQFF. The CDR3 nucleotides are TGTGCCAGCAGTCCCCACGGGGTTAGCGGGAAGAACAATGAGCAGTTCTTC. The chain employs TRBV6-2 or TRBV6-3 and TRBJ2-1, with TRBD2 matching over 8 bases. Trimming cost V 5 bases and J 5 bases; bases outside gene matches: 14. This CDR3 has 17 residues. Germline V gene lookup returns CDR1 MNHEY and CDR2 SVGEGT.

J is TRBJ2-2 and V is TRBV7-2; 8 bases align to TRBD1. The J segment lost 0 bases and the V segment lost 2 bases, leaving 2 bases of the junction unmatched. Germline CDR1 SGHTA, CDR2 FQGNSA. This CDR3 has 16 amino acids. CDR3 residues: CASSLQGASNTGELFF. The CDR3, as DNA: TGTGCCAGCAGCTTACAGGGGGCGTCGAACACCGGGGAGCTGTTTTTT.

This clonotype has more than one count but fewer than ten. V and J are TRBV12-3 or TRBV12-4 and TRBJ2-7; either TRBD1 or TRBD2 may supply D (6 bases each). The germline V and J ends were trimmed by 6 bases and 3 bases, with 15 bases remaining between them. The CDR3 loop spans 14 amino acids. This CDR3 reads CASSPRDTGYEQYF. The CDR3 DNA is TGTGCCAGCAGCCCGCGGGACACGGGCTACGAGCAGTACTTC.

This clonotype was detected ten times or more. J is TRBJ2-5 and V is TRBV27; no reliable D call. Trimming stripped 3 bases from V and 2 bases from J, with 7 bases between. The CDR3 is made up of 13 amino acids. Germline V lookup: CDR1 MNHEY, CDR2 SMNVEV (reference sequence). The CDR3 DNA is TGTGCCAGCAGTTTCCGGATACAAGAGACCCAGTACTTC. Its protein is CASSFRIQETQYF.

The CDR3 region is CSANLVGTDEKLFF. CDR3 bases: TGCAGTGCTAATCTTGTAGGGACGGATGAAAAACTGTTTTTT. V usage is TRBV20-1 and J usage is TRBJ1-4; D may be TRBD1 (5 bases). This CDR3 comprises 14 residues. Germline CDR1 reads DFQATT; CDR2 reads SNEGSKA (reference sequence). V shed 4 bases and J shed 6 bases, with 15 bases lying between them.

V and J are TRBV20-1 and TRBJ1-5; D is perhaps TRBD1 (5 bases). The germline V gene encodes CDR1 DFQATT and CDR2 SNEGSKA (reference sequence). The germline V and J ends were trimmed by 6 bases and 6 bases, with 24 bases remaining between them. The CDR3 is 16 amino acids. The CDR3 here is CSAITPLGGMSQPQHF. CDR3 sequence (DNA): TGCAGTGCCATTACCCCATTGGGGGGGATGAGTCAGCCCCAGCATTTT.

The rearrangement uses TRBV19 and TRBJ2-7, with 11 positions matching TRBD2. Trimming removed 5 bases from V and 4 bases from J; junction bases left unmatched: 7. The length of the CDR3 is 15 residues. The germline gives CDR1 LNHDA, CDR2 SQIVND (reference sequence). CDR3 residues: CASSAGTSGNYEQYF. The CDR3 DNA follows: TGTGCCAGTAGTGCCGGGACTAGCGGTAATTACGAGCAGTACTTC.

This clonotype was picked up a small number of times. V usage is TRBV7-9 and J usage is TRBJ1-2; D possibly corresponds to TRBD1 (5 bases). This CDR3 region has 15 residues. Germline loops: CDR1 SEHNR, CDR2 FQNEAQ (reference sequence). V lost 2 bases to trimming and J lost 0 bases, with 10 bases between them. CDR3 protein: CASSLQGPTNYGYTF. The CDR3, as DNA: TGTGCCAGCAGCTTACAGGGTCCGACTAACTATGGCTACACCTTC.

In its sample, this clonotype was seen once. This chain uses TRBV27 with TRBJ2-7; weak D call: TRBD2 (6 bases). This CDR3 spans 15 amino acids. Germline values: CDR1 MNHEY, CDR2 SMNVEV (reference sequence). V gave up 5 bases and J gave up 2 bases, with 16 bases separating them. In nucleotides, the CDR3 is TGTGCCAGCAGTCCGGGGGTAGTCACCACCTACGAGCAGTACTTC. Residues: CASSPGVVTTYEQYF.

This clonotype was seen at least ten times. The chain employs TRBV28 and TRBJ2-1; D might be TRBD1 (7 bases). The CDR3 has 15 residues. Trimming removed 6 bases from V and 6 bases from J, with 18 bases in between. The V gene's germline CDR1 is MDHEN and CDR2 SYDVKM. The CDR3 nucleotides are TGTGCCAGCAGCAGGGGGGACAGAGATTTCAATGAGCAGTTCTTC. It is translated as CASSRGDRDFNEQFF.

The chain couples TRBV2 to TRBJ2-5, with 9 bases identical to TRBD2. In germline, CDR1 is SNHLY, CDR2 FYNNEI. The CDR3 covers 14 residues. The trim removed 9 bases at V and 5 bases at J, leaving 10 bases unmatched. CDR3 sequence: CARTGRGGGETQYF. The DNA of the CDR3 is TGTGCCAGAACCGGGCGGGGGGGCGGTGAGACCCAGTACTTC.

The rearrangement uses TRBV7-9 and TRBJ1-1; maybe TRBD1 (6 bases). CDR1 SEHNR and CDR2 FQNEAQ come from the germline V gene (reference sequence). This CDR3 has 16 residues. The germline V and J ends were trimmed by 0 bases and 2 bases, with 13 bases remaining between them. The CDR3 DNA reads TGTGCCAGCAGCTTAGCGAAGGGACACCTTAACACTGAAGCTTTCTTT. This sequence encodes CASSLAKGHLNTEAFF.

CDR3 nucleotide sequence: TGTGCCATCAGTGAGTCGACAGGGTCGGGGAACACTGAAGCTTTCTTT. The encoded protein is CAISESTGSGNTEAFF. The chain combines TRBV10-3 with TRBJ1-1; 7 positions agree with TRBD1. CDR3 length: 16 amino acids. The J segment lost 1 base and the V segment lost 0 bases, leaving 5 bases of the junction unmatched. The V gene's germline CDR1 is ENHRY and CDR2 SYGVKD.

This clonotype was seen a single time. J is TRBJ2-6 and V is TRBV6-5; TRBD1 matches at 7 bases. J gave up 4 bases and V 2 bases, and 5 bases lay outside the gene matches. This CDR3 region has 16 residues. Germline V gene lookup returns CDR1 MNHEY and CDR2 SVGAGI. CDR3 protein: CASSYRDSTGANVLTF. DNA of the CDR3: TGTGCCAGCAGTTACCGGGACAGCACCGGGGCCAACGTCCTGACTTTC.

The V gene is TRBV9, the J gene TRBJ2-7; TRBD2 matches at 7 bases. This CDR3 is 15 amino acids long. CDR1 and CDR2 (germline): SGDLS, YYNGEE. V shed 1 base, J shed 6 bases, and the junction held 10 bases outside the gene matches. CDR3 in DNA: TGTGCCAGCAGCGTACAGGGATCGGGGGGTTCCGAGCAGTACTTC. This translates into CASSVQGSGGSEQYF.

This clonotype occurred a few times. CDR3 DNA sequence: TGCAGTGCTACGGGACAGGGCTCCTACAATGAGCAGTTCTTC. Translated, it gives CSATGQGSYNEQFF. The chain recombines TRBV20-1 with TRBJ2-1, with 9 bases fitting TRBD1. The CDR3 sequence is 14 residues long. Per the germline V gene, CDR1 is DFQATT and CDR2 is SNEGSKA (reference sequence). The V gene end was trimmed by 4 bases and the J gene end by 0 bases; junction bases not matched to a gene: 1.

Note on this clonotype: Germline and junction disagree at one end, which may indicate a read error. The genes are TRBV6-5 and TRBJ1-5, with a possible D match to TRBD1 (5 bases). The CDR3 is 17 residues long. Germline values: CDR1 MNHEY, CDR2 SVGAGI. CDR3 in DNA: TGTGCCGGCAGTTACTCCGGGACGCCCACTAGCAATCAGCCCCAGCATTTT. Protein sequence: CAGSYSGTPTSNQPQHF.

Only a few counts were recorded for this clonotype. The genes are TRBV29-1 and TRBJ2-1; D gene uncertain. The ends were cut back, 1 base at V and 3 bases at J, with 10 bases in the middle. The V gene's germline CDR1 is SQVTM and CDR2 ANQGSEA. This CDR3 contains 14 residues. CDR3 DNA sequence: TGCAGCGTTGAAGTAGCCCCAGGCTACAATGAGCAGTTCTTC. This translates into CSVEVAPGYNEQFF.

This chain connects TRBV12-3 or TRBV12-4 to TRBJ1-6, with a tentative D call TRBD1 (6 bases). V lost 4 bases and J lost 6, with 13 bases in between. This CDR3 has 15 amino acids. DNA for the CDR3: TGTGCCAGCAGTTCCTCGACAGGTCTTAATTCACCCCTCCACTTT. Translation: CASSSSTGLNSPLHF.

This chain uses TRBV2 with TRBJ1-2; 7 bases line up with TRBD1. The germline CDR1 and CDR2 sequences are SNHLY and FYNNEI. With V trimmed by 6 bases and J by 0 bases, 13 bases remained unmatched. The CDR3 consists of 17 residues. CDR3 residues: CASRGAPRDRANYGYTF. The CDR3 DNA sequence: TGTGCCAGCAGGGGAGCTCCGAGGGACAGAGCTAACTATGGCTACACCTTC.

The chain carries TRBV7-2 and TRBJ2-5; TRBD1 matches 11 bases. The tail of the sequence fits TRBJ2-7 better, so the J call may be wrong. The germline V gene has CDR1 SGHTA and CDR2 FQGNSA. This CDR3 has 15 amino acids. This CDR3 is CASSHGTGGSYEQYF. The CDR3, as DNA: TGTGCCAGCAGCCACGGGACAGGGGGTTCCTACGAGCAGTACTTC.

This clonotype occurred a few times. CDR3 bases: TGTGCCAGCAGCGACAACACCTACGAGCAGTACTTC. It encodes CASSDNTYEQYF. J is TRBJ2-7 and V is TRBV6-2 or TRBV6-3; D uncertain. Trimming left V 6 bases short and J 2 bases short, with 8 bases between. From germline, CDR1 is MNHEY and CDR2 SVGEGT. CDR3 size: 12 residues.

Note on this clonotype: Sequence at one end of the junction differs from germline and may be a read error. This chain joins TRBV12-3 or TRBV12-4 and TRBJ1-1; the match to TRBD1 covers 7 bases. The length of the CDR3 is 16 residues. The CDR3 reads CASSGPGGSLNAEAFF. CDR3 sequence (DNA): TGTGCCAGCAGTGGGCCAGGGGGGTCCCTGAACGCTGAAGCTTTCTTT.